Listed below are T cell receptor beta chains from one sample, sequenced in a study of cytomegalovirus exposure and HLA in healthy donors. Profiling relied on immunoSEQ multiplex PCR, and the TCRdb table lists in-frame clones only, not all of them. The table includes around 140,000 clones, 64% detected once. Sequenced input: PBMCs. The source of these receptors is a middle-aged woman in good health and CMV-seronegative. The CDR3 runs from the conserved cysteine through the conserved F or W. Fields, in order: CDR3 length, J gene, D gene, clone size, V gene, CDR3 protein, CDR3 DNA. The D gene is left open where the match is weak. Not every row has a clone size; where given, it reads once, few, many or a size class.

CDR3 length: 15
J gene: TRBJ2-7
D gene: NA
clone size: NA
V gene: TRBV6-5
CDR3 protein: CASSPTGRLEYEQYF
CDR3 DNA: TGTGCCAGCAGCCCGACAGGCCGACTTGAATACGAGCAGTACTTC

CDR3 length: 13
J gene: TRBJ2-5
D gene: TRBD1
clone size: NA
V gene: TRBV7-2
CDR3 protein: CASTRRTGETQYF
CDR3 DNA: TGTGCCAGCACCCGGAGGACAGGGGAGACCCAGTACTTC

CDR3 length: 14
J gene: TRBJ1-5
D gene: TRBD1
clone size: NA
V gene: TRBV7-2
CDR3 protein: CASSLTGGNQPQHF
CDR3 DNA: TGTGCCAGCAGCTTAACAGGGGGCAATCAGCCCCAGCATTTT

CDR3 length: 15
J gene: TRBJ1-2
D gene: TRBD1
clone size: NA
V gene: TRBV7-2
CDR3 protein: CASSSEDRGLSGYTF
CDR3 DNA: TGTGCCAGCAGCTCCGAGGACAGGGGATTAAGTGGCTACACCTTC

CDR3 length: 15
J gene: TRBJ1-2
D gene: TRBD1
clone size: NA
V gene: TRBV7-2
CDR3 protein: CASSVSGTGLYGYTF
CDR3 DNA: TGTGCCAGCAGCGTCTCCGGGACAGGGCTCTATGGCTACACCTTC

CDR3 length: 15
J gene: TRBJ1-5
D gene: TRBD1
clone size: few
V gene: TRBV19
CDR3 protein: CASSTTGRGNQPQHF
CDR3 DNA: TGTGCCAGTAGTACGACAGGGCGGGGCAATCAGCCCCAGCATTTT

CDR3 length: 15
J gene: TRBJ2-2
D gene: TRBD2
clone size: NA
V gene: TRBV6-6
CDR3 protein: CASTRTSLNTGELFF
CDR3 DNA: TGTGCCAGCACCCGGACTAGCTTGAACACCGGGGAGCTGTTTTTT

CDR3 length: 12
J gene: TRBJ2-5
D gene: TRBD1
clone size: NA
V gene: TRBV2
CDR3 protein: CASSGTGGPKYF
CDR3 DNA: TGTGCCAGCAGTGGGACAGGGGGGCCCAAGTACTTC

CDR3 length: 16
J gene: TRBJ1-6
D gene: NA
clone size: NA
V gene: TRBV5-5
CDR3 protein: CASSSWAGFYNSPLHF
CDR3 DNA: TGTGCCAGCAGCTCGTGGGCAGGGTTCTATAATTCACCCCTCCACTTT

CDR3 length: 14
J gene: TRBJ1-4
D gene: NA
clone size: NA
V gene: TRBV5-1
CDR3 protein: CASSWGPTNEKLFF
CDR3 DNA: TGCGCCAGCAGTTGGGGGCCAACTAATGAAAAACTGTTTTTT

CDR3 length: 13
J gene: TRBJ2-1
D gene: TRBD2
clone size: NA
V gene: TRBV19
CDR3 protein: CASAASGGGEQFF
CDR3 DNA: TGTGCCAGTGCGGCTAGCGGGGGAGGTGAGCAGTTCTTC

CDR3 length: 14
J gene: TRBJ1-6
D gene: NA
clone size: NA
V gene: TRBV6-5
CDR3 protein: CASSPQGPNSPLHF
CDR3 DNA: TGTGCCAGCAGTCCACAGGGTCCAAATTCACCCCTCCACTTT

CDR3 length: 15
J gene: TRBJ1-3
D gene: NA
clone size: NA
V gene: TRBV5-1
CDR3 protein: CASSVEAGTDNTIYF
CDR3 DNA: TGCGCCAGCAGCGTTGAAGCGGGGACTGACAACACCATATATTTT

CDR3 length: 15
J gene: TRBJ1-1
D gene: TRBD1
clone size: NA
V gene: TRBV6-5
CDR3 protein: CASSGSGTANTEAFF
CDR3 DNA: TGTGCCAGCAGTGGCTCCGGGACAGCTAACACTGAAGCTTTCTTT

CDR3 length: 14
J gene: TRBJ2-7
D gene: NA
clone size: NA
V gene: TRBV7-2
CDR3 protein: CASSLAGRNYEQYF
CDR3 DNA: TGTGCCAGCAGCTTAGCAGGGAGGAACTACGAGCAGTACTTC

CDR3 length: 13
J gene: TRBJ1-4
D gene: TRBD1
clone size: NA
V gene: TRBV30
CDR3 protein: CAWGQGAGEKLFF
CDR3 DNA: TGTGCCTGGGGACAGGGGGCTGGTGAAAAACTGTTTTTT

CDR3 length: 15
J gene: TRBJ2-2
D gene: TRBD1
clone size: few
V gene: TRBV25-1
CDR3 protein: CASSEDRGLTGELFF
CDR3 DNA: TGTGCCAGCAGTGAAGACAGGGGGCTCACCGGGGAGCTGTTTTTT

CDR3 length: 16
J gene: TRBJ2-7
D gene: TRBD2
clone size: NA
V gene: TRBV27
CDR3 protein: CASSPLQRGAAYEQYF
CDR3 DNA: TGTGCCAGCAGTCCCCTCCAGCGGGGGGCCGCCTACGAGCAGTACTTC

CDR3 length: 14
J gene: TRBJ1-1
D gene: TRBD1
clone size: few
V gene: TRBV11-1
CDR3 protein: CASSKDTGVTEAFF
CDR3 DNA: TGTGCCAGCAGCAAAGATACAGGGGTTACTGAAGCTTTCTTT

CDR3 length: 14
J gene: TRBJ1-1
D gene: NA
clone size: NA
V gene: TRBV6-5
CDR3 protein: CASSYSKSGTEAFF
CDR3 DNA: TGTGCCAGCAGTTACTCGAAGTCAGGTACTGAAGCTTTCTTT

CDR3 length: 15
J gene: TRBJ2-1
D gene: NA
clone size: NA
V gene: TRBV9
CDR3 protein: CASSVAGGTYNEQFF
CDR3 DNA: TGTGCCAGCAGCGTAGCTGGCGGCACCTACAATGAGCAGTTCTTC

CDR3 length: 15
J gene: TRBJ1-1
D gene: TRBD1
clone size: NA
V gene: TRBV25-1
CDR3 protein: CASSELVTGGTEAFF
CDR3 DNA: TGTGCCAGCAGTGAATTAGTTACAGGGGGGACTGAAGCTTTCTTT

CDR3 length: 14
J gene: TRBJ1-6
D gene: TRBD1
clone size: NA
V gene: TRBV15
CDR3 protein: CATRGGTANSPLHF
CDR3 DNA: TGTGCCACCAGGGGCGGGACAGCTAATTCACCCCTCCACTTT

CDR3 length: 12
J gene: TRBJ1-1
D gene: NA
clone size: once
V gene: TRBV18
CDR3 protein: CASSQEGTEAFF
CDR3 DNA: TGTGCCAGCTCACAGGAGGGCACTGAAGCTTTCTTT

CDR3 length: 16
J gene: TRBJ2-2
D gene: NA
clone size: NA
V gene: TRBV5-1
CDR3 protein: CASSGKGAGDTGELFF
CDR3 DNA: TGCGCCAGCAGCGGTAAGGGAGCGGGCGACACCGGGGAGCTGTTTTTT

CDR3 length: 13
J gene: TRBJ2-7
D gene: TRBD2
clone size: NA
V gene: TRBV10-3
CDR3 protein: CAIRAGGAYEQYF
CDR3 DNA: TGTGCCATCAGGGCGGGGGGGGCGTACGAGCAGTACTTC

CDR3 length: 14
J gene: TRBJ1-2
D gene: NA
clone size: few
V gene: TRBV25-1
CDR3 protein: CASSPRQLPYGYTF
CDR3 DNA: TGTGCCAGCAGCCCCCGACAGTTACCATATGGCTACACCTTC

CDR3 length: 13
J gene: TRBJ2-1
D gene: TRBD1
clone size: NA
V gene: TRBV2
CDR3 protein: CASGDRVGNEQFF
CDR3 DNA: TGTGCCAGCGGAGACAGGGTTGGAAATGAGCAGTTCTTC

CDR3 length: 13
J gene: TRBJ1-4
D gene: NA
clone size: NA
V gene: TRBV4-2
CDR3 protein: CASSQDGGPKLFF
CDR3 DNA: TGTGCCAGCAGCCAAGACGGGGGGCCAAAACTGTTTTTT

CDR3 length: 13
J gene: TRBJ2-5
D gene: NA
clone size: NA
V gene: TRBV10-3
CDR3 protein: CAIALAPQETQYF
CDR3 DNA: TGTGCCATCGCGCTAGCGCCTCAAGAGACCCAGTACTTC

CDR3 length: 15
J gene: TRBJ1-2
D gene: NA
clone size: NA
V gene: TRBV5-6
CDR3 protein: CASSRRLSLNYGYTF
CDR3 DNA: TGTGCCAGCAGCAGAAGACTCAGCCTCAACTATGGCTACACCTTC

CDR3 length: 15
J gene: TRBJ1-1
D gene: TRBD1
clone size: NA
V gene: TRBV29-1
CDR3 protein: CSVPSTGTANTEAFF
CDR3 DNA: TGCAGCGTCCCGTCCACGGGGACAGCGAACACTGAAGCTTTCTTT

CDR3 length: 15
J gene: TRBJ2-1
D gene: TRBD2
clone size: few
V gene: TRBV7-6
CDR3 protein: CASSLGRGGRNEQFF
CDR3 DNA: TGTGCCAGCAGCTTAGGGCGGGGGGGCCGCAATGAGCAGTTCTTC

CDR3 length: 15
J gene: TRBJ1-2
D gene: NA
clone size: NA
V gene: TRBV5-4
CDR3 protein: CASSPVGGESYGYTF
CDR3 DNA: TGTGCCAGCAGCCCGGTTGGGGGCGAAAGCTATGGCTACACCTTC

CDR3 length: 13
J gene: TRBJ1-5
D gene: NA
clone size: NA
V gene: TRBV7-6
CDR3 protein: CASSFDYNQPQHF
CDR3 DNA: TGTGCCAGCAGCTTTGACTACAATCAGCCCCAGCATTTT

CDR3 length: 16
J gene: TRBJ1-6
D gene: TRBD1
clone size: NA
V gene: TRBV7-2
CDR3 protein: CASSSLDRGYNSPLHF
CDR3 DNA: TGTGCCAGCAGCTCACTGGACAGGGGCTATAATTCACCCCTCCACTTT

CDR3 length: 13
J gene: TRBJ2-7
D gene: NA
clone size: NA
V gene: TRBV18
CDR3 protein: CASAPRVGYEQYF
CDR3 DNA: TGTGCCAGCGCCCCCAGGGTGGGGTACGAGCAGTACTTC

CDR3 length: 14
J gene: TRBJ2-5
D gene: NA
clone size: NA
V gene: TRBV11-2
CDR3 protein: CASSFGGSQETQYF
CDR3 DNA: TGTGCCAGCAGCTTCGGAGGGAGCCAAGAGACCCAGTACTTC

CDR3 length: 12
J gene: TRBJ1-5
D gene: TRBD1
clone size: NA
V gene: TRBV12-5
CDR3 protein: CASGSENRGRHF
CDR3 DNA: TGTGCTAGTGGTTCCGAAAACAGGGGCCGGCATTTT